This entry lists 14 T cell receptor beta chains sequenced from one sample in a study of blood T cells in healthy people across ages. Alongside a J-beta primer mix, a sample-barcoded 5' primer served in a second PCR lasting 7 to 11 cycles. TCRdb passed the 5' RACE reads through MiXCR, listing each CDR3 protein once. The table shows some 1,800,000 distinct CDR3 sequences, with about two fifths occurring only once. The sample comprised blood. The receptors here all came from a human donor in good health.

V usage is TRBV9 and J usage is TRBJ2-1, with unresolved D. Trimming took 0 bases from V and 0 from J, leaving 7 bases between them. The length of the CDR3 is 15 residues. The germline gives CDR1 SGDLS, CDR2 YYNGEE. The CDR3 DNA sequence: TGTGCCAGCAGCGTAGTTGATAGCTCCTACAATGAGCAGTTCTTC. Translation: CASSVVDSSYNEQFF.

The V and J genes are TRBV5-1 and TRBJ2-1; no definite D call. The CDR3 is made up of 15 amino acids. Germline V gene sequence: CDR1 SGHRS, CDR2 YFSETQ. V was clipped by 0 bases and J by 3 bases, with 10 bases between them. The CDR3 reads CASSLAGSHYNEQFF. The CDR3 DNA sequence: TGCGCCAGCAGCTTGGCTGGATCCCACTACAATGAGCAGTTCTTC.

This clonotype was counted many times. This chain's CDR3 is CASSEIRRYSNQPQHF. CDR3 DNA: TGTGCCAGCAGTGAAATCCGCAGGTATAGCAATCAGCCCCAGCATTTT. The V gene is TRBV6-1, the J gene TRBJ1-5; D uncertain. V was pared by 2 bases and J by 0 bases, with 11 bases between. Looked up from germline, CDR1 is MNHNS and CDR2 is SASEGT. This CDR3 is built from 16 residues.

The chain is built from TRBV6-6 and TRBJ2-5, with a weak D call TRBD1 (6 bases). The CDR3 spans 14 residues. With 5 bases removed from V and 1 base from J, the gap between germline ends came to 11 bases. The germline CDR1 and CDR2 sequences are MNHNY and SVGAGI (reference sequence). The CDR3 region is CASSPQGFQETQYF. As DNA, the CDR3 is TGTGCCAGCAGTCCGCAGGGGTTCCAAGAGACCCAGTACTTC.

The chain uses TRBV7-2 and TRBJ1-1; D is unresolved. The CDR3 covers 16 residues. Looked up from germline, CDR1 is SGHTA and CDR2 is FQGNSA. The germline V and J ends were trimmed by 4 bases and 4 bases, with 19 bases remaining between them. The CDR3 bases are TGTGCCAGCAGCTGGACTTCCCGGGGTGAAAGCACTGAAGCTTTCTTT. It yields the protein CASSWTSRGESTEAFF.

This clonotype appeared a few times. The rearrangement joins TRBV7-2 to TRBJ1-6; unclear D gene. This CDR3 has 15 amino acids. CDR1 and CDR2 from the germline V gene are SGHTA and FQGNSA. V lost 3 bases and J lost 5, with 11 bases in between. The CDR3 region has the DNA TGTGCCAGCAGCTTCGCTACAGCTGATAATTCACCCCTCCACTTT. It is translated as CASSFATADNSPLHF.

The chain is built from TRBV15 and TRBJ2-5; 9 bases line up with TRBD1. Germline V lookup: CDR1 LNHNV, CDR2 YYDKDF (reference sequence). V lost 4 bases, J lost 11 bases, and 14 bases stayed unmatched. The CDR3 is made up of 15 amino acids. CDR3 region: CATSNRQGGYNEQYF. CDR3 bases: TGTGCCACCAGCAACCGACAGGGGGGATACAATGAGCAGTACTTC.

The CDR3 DNA is TGTGCCAGCAGCTCCGGGGGGGGGGCGAACACTGAAGCTTTCTTT. Encoded protein: CASSSGGGANTEAFF. The genes are TRBV27 and TRBJ1-1; D possibly corresponds to TRBD1 (6 bases). This CDR3 has 15 amino acids. Germline CDR1 and CDR2: MNHEY and SMNVEV (reference sequence). V lost 6 bases, J lost 1 base, and 15 bases lay in between.

The rearrangement joins TRBV29-1 to TRBJ2-1; D is unclear. V was shortened by 4 bases and J by 8 bases, with 6 bases between the two germline ends. CDR1 and CDR2 (germline): SQVTM, ANQGSEA. This CDR3 has 10 residues. Here the CDR3 DNA reads TGCAGCGTTGCAATCGATGAGCAGTTCTTC. As protein: CSVAIDEQFF.

In the case of this clonotype: At one boundary the junction diverges from the germline segment, which might be a read error. V is TRBV12-3 or TRBV12-4 and J is TRBJ1-2; D is unclear. This CDR3 is built from 16 residues. In DNA, the CDR3 is TGTGCCAGCAGCCGGAGACTCTTAGGATATGACTATGGCCACACCTTC. Protein sequence: CASSRRLLGYDYGHTF.

This clonotype was recorded a few times. This chain uses TRBV29-1 with TRBJ2-7; 7 nucleotides agree with TRBD1. V lost 7 bases to trimming and J lost 2 bases; unmatched junction nucleotides: 5. The CDR3 covers 12 residues. Germline loops: CDR1 SQVTM, CDR2 ANQGSEA. The CDR3 loop is CSAVGTAYEQYF. The CDR3 coding sequence is TGCAGCGCGGTCGGGACAGCCTACGAGCAGTACTTC.

Note on this clonotype: At one boundary the junction diverges from the germline segment, which might be a read error. This chain uses TRBV7-7 with TRBJ2-1; 11 bases agree with TRBD1. This CDR3 is built from 15 residues. Germline CDR1 and CDR2: SSHAT and FNYEAQ (reference sequence). CDR3 nucleotide sequence: TGTGCTAGCAGCTTAGGGACAGGGGGGTTCGATGAGCAGTTCTTC. Protein: CASSLGTGGFDEQFF. Combining the CDR3 with reference TRBV7-7 and TRBJ2-1 gives the whole variable domain GAGVSQSPRYKVTKRGQDVTLRCDPISSHATLYWYQQALGQGPEFLTYFNYEAQPDKSGLPSDRFSAERPEGSISTLTIQRTEQRDSAMYRCASSLGTGGFDEQFFGPGTRLTVL.

The chain joins TRBV4-2 to TRBJ2-1; 7 nucleotides line up with TRBD1. CDR1 is LGHNA, CDR2 YNFKEQ, per germline. The CDR3 has 16 amino acids. V shed 5 bases, J shed 4 bases, and the junction held 11 bases outside the gene matches. The CDR3 DNA is TGTGCCAGCAGCGTGCGGACAGGTCCCAATTACAATGAGCAGTTCTTC. Residues: CASSVRTGPNYNEQFF.

The genes are TRBV3-1 and TRBJ2-7; the match to TRBD1 covers 7 bases. V trimming: 4 bases; J trimming: 0 bases; junction bases outside the gene matches: 9. Germline V gene lookup returns CDR1 LGHDT and CDR2 YNNKEL (reference sequence). The CDR3 has 16 residues. CDR3 sequence: CASSPSQGQISYEQYF. CDR3 DNA sequence: TGTGCCAGCAGCCCCTCCCAGGGACAGATCTCCTACGAGCAGTACTTC.